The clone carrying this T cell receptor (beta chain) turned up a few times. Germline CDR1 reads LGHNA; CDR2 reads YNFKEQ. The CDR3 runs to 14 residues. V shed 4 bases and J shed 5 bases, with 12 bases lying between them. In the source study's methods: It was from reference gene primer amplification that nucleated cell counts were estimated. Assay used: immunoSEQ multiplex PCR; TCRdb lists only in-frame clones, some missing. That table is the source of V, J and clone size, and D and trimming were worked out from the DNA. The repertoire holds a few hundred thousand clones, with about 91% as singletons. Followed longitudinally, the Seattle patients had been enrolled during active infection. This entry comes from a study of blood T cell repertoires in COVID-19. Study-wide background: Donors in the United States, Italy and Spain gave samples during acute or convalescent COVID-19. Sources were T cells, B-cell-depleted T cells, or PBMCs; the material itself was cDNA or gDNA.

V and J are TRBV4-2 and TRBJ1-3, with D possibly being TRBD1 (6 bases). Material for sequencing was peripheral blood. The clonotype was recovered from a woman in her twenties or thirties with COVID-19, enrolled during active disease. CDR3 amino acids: CASSPPGQRNTIYF. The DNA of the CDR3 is TGTGCCAGCAGCCCACCCGGACAGAGAAACACCATATATTTT.